These 14 T cell receptor beta chains originate from one sample sequenced in a study of T cells in Graves' hyperthyroidism and ophthalmopathy. RNA transcripts gave rise to amplified TCR beta CDR3 regions. HTBI primers were employed in a first-round RT-PCR of the TCR CDR3. TCRdb processed the multiplex PCR reads anew with MiXCR; each CDR3 protein has one entry. The profile shows hundreds of thousands of distinct CDR3 sequences, roughly 14% of them singletons. What was sequenced was blood. These receptors originate from a woman aged 18-29 years with Graves' hyperthyroidism that later progressed to Graves' ophthalmopathy.

This clonotype was picked up many times. This chain connects TRBV9 to TRBJ2-1, with TRBD1 identical over 9 bases. V dropped 2 bases and J dropped 8; count of bases not matched to a gene: 5. Germline CDR1 and CDR2: SGDLS and YYNGEE. The CDR3 covers 14 residues. Written as DNA, the CDR3 is TGTGCCAGCAGCGTCGGGACAGGGAGGGATGAGCAGTTCTTC. Translation: CASSVGTGRDEQFF.

This clonotype is medium-sized in the sample. The rearrangement uses TRBV28 and TRBJ2-7; 11 bases are a match to TRBD2. Germline trimming cut 8 bases from V and 4 bases from J; bases unmatched to any gene: 4. The CDR3 is 13 residues long. Germline V gene lookup returns CDR1 MDHEN and CDR2 SYDVKM. For the CDR3, the DNA is TGTGCCAGCGGACTAGCGGGCGTGTACGAGCAGTACTTC. Encoded protein: CASGLAGVYEQYF.

The rearrangement joins TRBV5-6 to TRBJ1-2, with D perhaps TRBD1 (6 bases). V dropped 4 bases and J dropped 7 bases, with 11 bases sitting between them. This CDR3 has 12 residues. Germline V gives CDR1 SGHDT, CDR2 YYEEEE. CDR3 loop: CASSIRGFGYTF. The CDR3 region has the DNA TGTGCCAGCAGCATCAGGGGATTTGGCTACACCTTC.

This clonotype was counted between two and nine times. The chain links TRBV7-9 to TRBJ2-3; possibly TRBD2 for D (6 bases). V lost 3 bases and J 7 bases, leaving 14 bases between the germline ends. The CDR3 loop spans 14 amino acids. Germline-derived CDR1 and CDR2 are SEHNR and FQNEAQ (reference sequence). DNA for the CDR3: TGTGCCAGCAGCTTCCCCCGGGAGAAATATACGCAGTATTTT. It yields the protein CASSFPREKYTQYF.

The genes are TRBV28 and TRBJ2-5, with 7 positions matching TRBD1. The CDR3 is made up of 14 amino acids. Per germline, CDR1 MDHEN and CDR2 SYDVKM. With V trimmed by 2 bases and J by 5 bases, 5 bases remained unmatched. The CDR3 region has the DNA TGTGCCAGCAGTTTAACAGGGGCTGCGGAGACCCAGTACTTC. Translated: CASSLTGAAETQYF.

The chain couples TRBV9 to TRBJ1-2, with TRBD1 identical over 8 bases. Trimming at V came to 7 bases and at J to 5 bases, leaving 7 bases not matched to a gene. Germline V lookup: CDR1 SGDLS, CDR2 YYNGEE. This CDR3 comprises 13 residues. CDR3 DNA sequence: TGTGCCAGCCGAGGACAGGGCGAGTATGGCTACACCTTC. This gives the protein CASRGQGEYGYTF. The variable domain in full, completed from reference TRBV9 and TRBJ1-2, reads DSGVTQTPKHLITATGQRVTLRCSPRSGDLSVYWYQQSLDQGLQFLIQYYNGEERAKGNILERFSAQQFPDLHSELNLSSLELGDSALYFCASRGQGEYGYTFGSGTRLTVV.

This clonotype was picked up a small number of times. V is TRBV7-9 and J is TRBJ1-2; D might be TRBD1 (6 bases). The CDR3 contains 15 residues. CDR1 SEHNR and CDR2 FQNEAQ come from the germline V gene (reference sequence). The ends were cut back, 1 base at V and 4 bases at J, with 13 bases in the middle. CDR3 nucleotides: TGTGCCAGCAGCTTAGGATTCCAGGGGTTCTATGGCTACACCTTC. Translated, it gives CASSLGFQGFYGYTF.

This clonotype was observed many times. The genes are TRBV11-2 and TRBJ2-1; D is possibly TRBD1 (5 bases). The V end was cut by 3 bases, the J end by 5 bases, with 11 bases between. In germline, CDR1 is SGHAT, CDR2 FQNNGV. There are 14 residues in the CDR3. The CDR3 reads CASSFLTEHNEQFF. The CDR3 nucleotides read TGTGCCAGCAGCTTTCTGACAGAGCACAATGAGCAGTTCTTC.

Many counts were recorded for this clonotype. The rearrangement joins TRBV7-8 to TRBJ1-5, with D possibly being TRBD1 (5 bases). This CDR3 comprises 14 residues. Deletions cut 5 bases from V and 5 bases from J, with 13 bases between. Per the germline V gene, CDR1 is SGHVS and CDR2 is FQNEAQ. The DNA of the CDR3 is TGTGCCAGCAGCCCCACAGGAACCTATCAGCCCCAGCATTTT. Translating it yields CASSPTGTYQPQHF.

The V and J genes are TRBV30 and TRBJ2-7; D unclear. Germline loops: CDR1 GTSNPN, CDR2 SVGIG (reference sequence). V lost 4 bases to trimming and J lost 3 bases, with 13 bases between them. The length of the CDR3 is 13 residues. Written as DNA, the CDR3 is TGTGCCTGGAAAGACAAAAATCACTACGAGCAGTACTTC. This translates into CAWKDKNHYEQYF.

This clonotype was counted many times. V is TRBV11-2 and J is TRBJ2-1, with a tentative D call TRBD1 (5 bases). CDR3 length: 16 residues. V dropped 5 bases and J dropped 0 bases, with 14 bases sitting between them. CDR1 SGHAT and CDR2 FQNNGV come from the germline V gene. CDR3 region: CASSMGWGSSYNEQFF. The CDR3 DNA follows: TGTGCCAGCAGCATGGGGTGGGGCAGCTCCTACAATGAGCAGTTCTTC.

V is TRBV10-2 and J is TRBJ2-2; 13 bases line up with TRBD2. The CDR3 loop spans 16 amino acids. Germline V gene data show CDR1 as WSHSY and CDR2 as SAAADI. V was pared by 7 bases and J by 4 bases, with 6 bases of the junction left unmatched. CDR3 in amino acids: CASTPGLAGVTGELFF. The CDR3 nucleotides are TGCGCCAGCACCCCCGGACTAGCGGGAGTCACCGGGGAGCTGTTTTTT.

In its sample, this clonotype was seen a few times. This chain joins TRBV9 and TRBJ1-4; D possibly corresponds to TRBD1 (5 bases). The CDR3 extends over 17 amino acids. The germline CDR1 and CDR2 sequences are SGDLS and YYNGEE. Trimming removed 0 bases at V and 2 bases at J, with 14 bases between. CDR3 sequence (DNA): TGTGCCAGCAGCGTAGCTTGGGGCGGGAGCACTAATGAAAAACTGTTTTTT. It translates to CASSVAWGGSTNEKLFF.

This chain links TRBV11-2 with TRBJ2-3, with a tentative D call TRBD2 (6 bases). This CDR3 contains 15 residues. The germline V gene has CDR1 SGHAT and CDR2 FQNNGV. V was cut by 7 bases and J by 2 bases, with 16 bases left in between. CDR3 nucleotides: TGTGCCAGCAATAACCCGGGACTTTCCACAGATACGCAGTATTTT. It codes for CASNNPGLSTDTQYF.